The text below deals with one T cell receptor (beta chain). These data originate in a study of response to subunit inactivated influenza vaccine. A single record per CDR3 protein comes from TCRdb applying MiXCR to the RT-PCR reads. This sample has about 570,000 distinct CDR3 sequences, with around 11% found just once. Germline V gene sequence: CDR1 MDHEN, CDR2 SYDVKM. V shed 1 base, J shed 0 bases, and the junction held 5 bases outside the gene matches. The CDR3 runs to 17 residues. These data also featured in a second study, about T cells expressing NK-cell markers. That work states: The cDNA for TCR beta came from 5'RACE template switching with UMIs. The TCR beta repertoires were obtained from sorted CD3+CD56+NKG2C+, CD3+CD56+NKG2C- and CD3+CD56-NKG2C+ T cells. Eight donors were sequenced, of whom seven were HCMV-seropositive, while the remaining one was HCMV-seronegative. Four donors likewise had their CD3+CD56-NKG2C+ fraction led by these clonotypes. Expanded NKG2C+ T cell clones had unclear HCMV specificity.

J is TRBJ2-7 and V is TRBV28, with 11 bases lining up with TRBD2. This receptor was identified in a man aged 45 to 65 who received an inactivated influenza vaccine. Sequences were derived from PBMCs from blood, sampled on the day of vaccination. The CDR3 DNA reads as TGTGCCAGCAGTTTATTGGGACTAGCGGCGAGCTCCTACGAGCAGTACTTC. Translating gives CASSLLGLAASSYEQYF.